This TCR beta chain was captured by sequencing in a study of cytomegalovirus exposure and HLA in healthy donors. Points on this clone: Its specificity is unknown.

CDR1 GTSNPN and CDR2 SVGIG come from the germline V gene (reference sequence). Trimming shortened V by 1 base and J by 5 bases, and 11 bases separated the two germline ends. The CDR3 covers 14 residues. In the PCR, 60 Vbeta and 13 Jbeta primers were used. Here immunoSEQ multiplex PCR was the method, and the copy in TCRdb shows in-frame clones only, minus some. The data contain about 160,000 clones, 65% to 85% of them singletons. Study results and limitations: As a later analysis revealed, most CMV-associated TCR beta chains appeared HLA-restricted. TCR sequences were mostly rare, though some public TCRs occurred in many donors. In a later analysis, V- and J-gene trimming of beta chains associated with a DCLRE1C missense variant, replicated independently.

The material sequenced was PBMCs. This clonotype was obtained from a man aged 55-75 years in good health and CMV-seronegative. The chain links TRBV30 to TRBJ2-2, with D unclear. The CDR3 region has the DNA TGTGCCTGGAGTGCGCCAGTTTCGACCGGGGAGCTGTTTTTT. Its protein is CAWSAPVSTGELFF.